The 21 T cell receptor beta chains given below trace back to one sample, sequenced in a study of early stage breast cancer tumors. TCRdb's table, derived via immunoSEQ multiplex PCR, lists solely in-frame clones and lacks some. The table records approximately 8,000 clones, around three quarters of them present only once. The sample comprised normal breast tissue next to the tumor. These receptors all come from a person in their sixties or seventies with breast cancer.

The gene calls are TRBV11-2 and TRBJ1-2; 8 nucleotides agree with TRBD1. The CDR3 extends over 15 amino acids. The germline CDR1 and CDR2 sequences are SGHAT and FQNNGV. Trimming took 2 bases from V and 13 from J; bases not matched to a gene: 15. DNA of the CDR3: TGTGCCAGCAGCTTATCCGGCCCTCTACAGGGGGTTATCACCTTC. Translated: CASSLSGPLQGVITF. Drawing the rest from reference TRBV11-2 and TRBJ1-2, the complete variable domain is EAGVAQSPRYKIIEKRQSVAFWCNPISGHATLYWYQQILGQGPKLLIQFQNNGVVDDSQLPKDRFSAERLKGVDSTLKIQPAKLEDSAVYLCASSLSGPLQGVITFGSGTRLTVV.

V gene TRBV6-6 combines with J gene TRBJ2-7; no firm D call. This CDR3 comprises 13 residues. Trimming removed 2 bases from V and 3 bases from J, with 8 bases in between. The germline V gene encodes CDR1 MNHNY and CDR2 SVGAGI (reference sequence). The CDR3 sequence: CASSYGLYYEQYF. In DNA, the CDR3 is TGTGCCAGCAGTTACGGCCTTTACTACGAGCAGTACTTC.

The gene calls are TRBV19 and TRBJ2-2; D remains ambiguous. V was shortened by 2 bases and J by 5 bases, with 6 bases between the two germline ends. The CDR3 loop spans 13 amino acids. The V gene's germline CDR1 is LNHDA and CDR2 SQIVND (reference sequence). The chain's CDR3 is CASSISDTGELFF. CDR3 in DNA: TGTGCCAGTAGTATAAGTGATACCGGGGAGCTGTTTTTT.

The V gene is TRBV9, the J gene TRBJ2-7, with a tentative D call TRBD1 (6 bases). This CDR3 has 13 residues. V lost 2 bases and J lost 6, with 12 bases in between. Germline V gives CDR1 SGDLS, CDR2 YYNGEE. CDR3 protein: CASSVPPTGEQYF. As DNA, the CDR3 is TGTGCCAGCAGCGTCCCTCCGACAGGCGAGCAGTACTTC.

The V and J genes are TRBV14 and TRBJ2-5; 8 nucleotides line up with TRBD1. V shed 2 bases and J 5 bases; nucleotides not matched to a gene: 4. Germline values: CDR1 SGHDN, CDR2 FVKESK. The CDR3 has 14 residues. CDR3 sequence (DNA): TGTGCCAGCAGCCAACCCAGGGGGCGGGAGACCCAGTACTTC. This encodes CASSQPRGRETQYF.

The V call is TRBV5-1, the J call TRBJ1-1; no definite D call. The CDR3 is 14 residues long. V dropped 2 bases and J dropped 1 base, with 9 bases sitting between them. CDR1 is SGHRS and CDR2 is YFSETQ in the germline V gene. The chain's CDR3 is CASSLGYPNTEAFF. DNA for the CDR3: TGCGCCAGCAGCTTAGGGTATCCGAACACTGAAGCTTTCTTT.

V usage is TRBV9 and J usage is TRBJ2-7; 7 bases agree with TRBD1. CDR3 length: 14 residues. Germline-derived CDR1 and CDR2 are SGDLS and YYNGEE. V was clipped by 1 base and J by 7 bases; unmatched bases: 8. The CDR3 loop is CASSVTGALGEQYF. The CDR3 DNA follows: TGTGCCAGCAGCGTAACAGGGGCCCTAGGGGAGCAGTACTTC.

This clone is termed large. V usage is TRBV21-1 and J usage is TRBJ2-1; the table's TRBD1 call for D was not verified on the DNA. TRBV21-1 is listed as a pseudogene. The CDR3 consists of 17 residues. CDR3 DNA sequence: TGTGCCAGCAGCAAAGCCAGGTACCGGCTCGGTTACAATGAGCAGTTCTTC. Its translation: CASSKARYRLGYNEQFF.

The chain couples TRBV6-6 to TRBJ1-1, with a weak D call TRBD1 (6 bases). In germline, CDR1 is MNHNY, CDR2 SVGAGI (reference sequence). V was clipped by 2 bases and J by 6 bases, with 16 bases between them. The CDR3 loop spans 15 amino acids. Here the CDR3 reads CASSYGRQGRAEAFF. CDR3 nucleotides: TGTGCCAGCAGTTACGGTAGGCAGGGGAGGGCTGAAGCTTTCTTT.

This clone has only one observation. This chain connects TRBV7-9 to TRBJ2-1, with D perhaps TRBD1 (5 bases). This CDR3 spans 15 amino acids. Trimming pared 4 bases from V and 1 base from J, leaving 11 bases between. Germline V gives CDR1 SEHNR, CDR2 FQNEAQ (reference sequence). CDR3 region: CASSSFRGSYNEQFF. The CDR3 DNA sequence: TGTGCCAGCAGCTCCTTTAGGGGATCCTACAATGAGCAGTTCTTC.

The CDR3 DNA reads as TGCAGCGTTGAAGAGCGGGGGGGCTACGAGCAGTACTTC. Translating gives CSVEERGGYEQYF. This sequence joins TRBV29-1 and TRBJ2-7; 9 bases align to TRBD2. The junction had 0 bases not matched to a gene; V was cut back by 0 bases and J by 3 bases. The V gene's germline CDR1 is SQVTM and CDR2 ANQGSEA. CDR3 length: 13 residues.

Only a few counts were recorded for this clone. The CDR3 bases are TGTGCCAGTACCATATCCTGGCTGAACACTGAAGCTTTCTTT. As protein: CASTISWLNTEAFF. The rearrangement joins TRBV19 to TRBJ1-1, with D hard to call. CDR3 length: 14 amino acids. The germline CDR1 and CDR2 sequences are LNHDA and SQIVND (reference sequence). Trimming left V 7 bases short and J 0 bases short, with 12 bases between.

This clone was detected a few times. The chain couples TRBV7-2 to TRBJ1-2; 7 nucleotides match TRBD1. Germline values: CDR1 SGHTA, CDR2 FQGNSA. Losses at the gene ends were 5 bases for V and 7 bases for J; bases not matched to a gene: 7. This CDR3 spans 13 amino acids. DNA of the CDR3: TGTGCCAGCAGCCCCGACAGGGTAGCTGGCTACACCTTC. Translating gives CASSPDRVAGYTF.

This chain uses TRBV14 with TRBJ2-1; no clear D. The CDR3 length is 16 residues. The germline CDR1 and CDR2 sequences are SGHDN and FVKESK. Deletions cut 0 bases from V and 1 base from J, with 10 bases between. The CDR3: CASSQEKGISYNEQFF. CDR3 bases: TGTGCCAGCAGCCAAGAAAAAGGGATTTCCTACAATGAGCAGTTCTTC.

Only one count was recorded for this clone. The genes are TRBV28 and TRBJ2-7; D is possibly TRBD2 (6 bases). Germline CDR1 reads MDHEN; CDR2 reads SYDVKM. The CDR3 consists of 14 residues. Trimming removed 6 bases at V and 2 bases at J, with 14 bases between. The CDR3 spells CASSRGALAYEQYF. For the CDR3, the DNA is TGTGCCAGCAGCCGCGGGGCTTTAGCCTACGAGCAGTACTTC.

This clone was seen once. This chain links TRBV18 with TRBJ1-2; possibly TRBD1 for D (6 bases). V lost 3 bases and J lost 5, with 22 bases in between. This CDR3 spans 17 amino acids. Looked up from germline, CDR1 is KGHSH and CDR2 is LQKENI. Written as DNA, the CDR3 is TGTGCCAGCTCACCGATCCTCGGACAGCCGCGCGAGTATGGCTACACCTTC. Translating gives CASSPILGQPREYGYTF. The complete variable domain, with remaining parts taken from reference TRBV18 and TRBJ1-2, reads NAGVMQNPRHLVRRRGQEARLRCSPMKGHSHVYWYRQLPEEGLKFMVYLQKENIIDESGMPKERFSAEFPKEGPSILRIQQVVRGDSAAYFCASSPILGQPREYGYTFGSGTRLTVV.

The J gene is TRBJ2-1, the V gene TRBV7-2; D perhaps matches TRBD2 (6 bases). The CDR3 contains 16 residues. Deletions cut 1 base from V and 2 bases from J, with 12 bases between. Germline V gene lookup returns CDR1 SGHTA and CDR2 FQGNSA. CDR3: CASSLEWTTPYNEQFF. For the CDR3, the DNA is TGTGCCAGCAGCTTAGAATGGACTACCCCCTACAATGAGCAGTTCTTC.

The chain employs TRBV4-1 and TRBJ1-4; 12 positions agree with TRBD1. With 2 bases clipped from V and 8 bases from J, the junction kept 12 bases outside the gene matches. This CDR3 is built from 18 residues. Per germline, CDR1 MGHRA and CDR2 YSYEKL. CDR3 residues: CASSQTGTGGWRGEKLFF. The CDR3 DNA follows: TGCGCCAGCAGCCAAACCGGGACAGGGGGCTGGAGGGGAGAAAAACTGTTTTTT.

This sequence joins TRBV7-9 and TRBJ2-2, with D possibly matching TRBD1 (5 bases). Trimming took 1 base from V and 4 from J, leaving 13 bases between them. Germline V lookup: CDR1 SEHNR, CDR2 FQNEAQ (reference sequence). CDR3 size: 16 residues. The CDR3 is CASSLVGRVSTGELFF. In DNA form, the CDR3 reads TGTGCCAGCAGCTTAGTTGGCAGGGTCTCCACCGGGGAGCTGTTTTTT. The full variable domain, in which reference TRBV7-9 and TRBJ2-2 provide the parts outside the CDR3, is DTGVSQNPRHKITKRGQNVTFRCDPISEHNRLYWYRQTLGQGPEFLTYFQNEAQLEKSRLLSDRFSAERPKGSFSTLEIQRTEQGDSAMYLCASSLVGRVSTGELFFGEGSRLTVL.

The chain employs TRBV30 and TRBJ1-1; D perhaps matches TRBD1 (6 bases). Trimming removed 5 bases from V and 3 bases from J, with 10 bases in between. There are 12 residues in the CDR3. Germline V gene data show CDR1 as GTSNPN and CDR2 as SVGIG (reference sequence). CDR3 sequence (DNA): TGTGCCTGGGACAGGCCCTACACTGAAGCTTTCTTT. Encoded protein: CAWDRPYTEAFF. The full variable domain, its missing parts supplied by reference TRBV30 and TRBJ1-1, is SQTIHQWPATLVQPVGSPLSLECTVEGTSNPNLYWYRQAAGRGLQLLFYSVGIGQISSEVPQNLSASRPQDRQFILSSKKLLLSDSGFYLCAWDRPYTEAFFGQGTRLTVV.

In its sample, this clone was seen a few times. The V gene is TRBV2, the J gene TRBJ2-1, with 8 bases fitting TRBD2. Trimming took 1 base from V and 3 from J; bases not matched to a gene: 2. Looked up from germline, CDR1 is SNHLY and CDR2 is FYNNEI. CDR3 size: 15 residues. The CDR3 nucleotides are TGTGCCAGCAGTGAAGAGCGGGGGTACTACAATGAGCAGTTCTTC. As protein: CASSEERGYYNEQFF.